The rows below give T cell receptor beta chains drawn from one sample of a study of read filtering for tumor transcriptome and immune sequencing. TCRdb reanalysed the reads using MiXCR and keeps one entry per CDR3 protein. The data hold roughly 90,000 distinct CDR3 sequences, with roughly 21% observed a single time. The sequenced material came from a population of CD138-negative cells sorted from bone marrow. The receptor set was obtained from a donor aged 40 or over with multiple myeloma. Both conserved end residues are part of each CDR3. The D gene is left open where the match is weak. The size of a clone is reported for some rows only, either as once, few or many, or as a class for expanded clones.

size,V,D,J,DNA,CDR3
-,TRBV6-4,-,TRBJ2-1,TGTGCCAGCAGTGAGGGGGTTAACATAAGGAATGAGCAGTTCTTC,CASSEGVNIRNEQFF
many,TRBV5-1,-,TRBJ2-7,TGCGCCAGCAGCTTGGGGCAAGGGGACGAGCAGTACTTC,CASSLGQGDEQYF
-,TRBV29-1,-,TRBJ1-2,TGCAGCGCTCCCAGACCCTATGGCTACACCTTC,CSAPRPYGYTF
many,TRBV29-1,-,TRBJ2-1,TGCAGCGTATCCCCACAGGGCCCAAATGAGCAGTTCTTC,CSVSPQGPNEQFF
few,TRBV28,-,TRBJ1-5,TGTGCCAGCAGTATGCCCTCGGCAGGCAATCAGCCCCAGCATTTT,CASSMPSAGNQPQHF
many,TRBV20-1,TRBD1,TRBJ1-1,TGCAGTGCTAGAGTTTTTGGGACAGGGGATACTGAAGCTTTCTTT,CSARVFGTGDTEAFF
many,TRBV7-2,TRBD1,TRBJ2-3,TGTGCCAGCAGCCTAGGGGGCCGCATCACAGATACGCAGTATTTT,CASSLGGRITDTQYF
-,TRBV5-6,TRBD1,TRBJ1-1,TGTGCCAGCAGCTTAACAGACAGGGTGAACACTGAAGCTTTCTTT,CASSLTDRVNTEAFF
many,TRBV11-1,-,TRBJ2-5,TGTGCCAGCAGCTTTTTGGGGACCCAGTACTTC,CASSFLGTQYF
many,TRBV19,-,TRBJ2-1,TGTGCCAGTAGTCCAGGGACCGGTCGAAACAATGAGCAGTTCTTC,CASSPGTGRNNEQFF